This TCR beta chain was found in a study of blood T cell repertoires in COVID-19. Trimming removed 4 bases from V and 7 bases from J; junction bases left unmatched: 4. Germline loops: CDR1 SGHDT, CDR2 YYEEEE. The CDR3 is 12 amino acids. The authors' processing: Estimated nucleated cell counts came from reference gene primer amplification. TCRdb keeps only in-frame clones here, not all; method: immunoSEQ multiplex PCR. For V, J and clone size, that table is used; D and trimming come from the DNA. The data hold 65,000 to 70,000 clones, with roughly 80% observed a single time. This clonotype originated in a human donor in a cohort sampled during active COVID-19. Sample: peripheral blood. The V and J genes are TRBV5-6 and TRBJ2-5; 7 bases map to TRBD1. The CDR3 region has the DNA TGTGCCAGCAGCAACGACAGGGCGACCCAGTACTTC. Its translation is CASSNDRATQYF.